This record concerns one TCR beta chain sequence. Its specificity is unknown. Trimming took off 8 bases at V and 1 base at J, with 11 bases between the two ends. The CDR3 loop spans 13 amino acids. Germline V CDR1 and CDR2: SNHLY, FYNNEI. Treatment in this sample: some 19 received Ad26.COV2.S at low or high dose, single or two shots; 5 received placebo; per-sample allocation not given. Sampling was done on day 63 after the first vaccine or placebo injection. The study used a vaccine consisting of an Ad26 vector that expressed Wuhan-strain SARS-CoV-2 spike. This sample is drawn from a study of Ad26.COV2.S vaccination and SARS-CoV-2 variants. On the study more broadly: Ad26.COV2.S, an intramuscular injection, was given once or twice 56 days apart.

Regarding the study as a whole: Placebo and vaccine recipients had non-spike TCR breadth that was similar. Higher spike-specific TCR breadth was found in vaccine recipients than in placebo recipients.

Assay used: immunoSEQ multiplex PCR; TCRdb lists only in-frame clones, some missing. The sample includes 300,000 to 450,000 clones, about 85% seen only once; the top ten take about 3.3%. The source is a person between 18 and 59 years old who received the Ad26.COV2.S COVID-19 vaccine or a placebo. J is TRBJ2-5 and V is TRBV2; D might be TRBD1 (6 bases). Sequenced here: peripheral blood, sampled in a trial of Ad26.COV2.S vaccine versus placebo. The DNA for the CDR3 is TGTGCCAGCGCCCGGGACACCCAAGAGACCCAGTACTTC. Protein product: CASARDTQETQYF. The variable domain in full, completed from reference TRBV2 and TRBJ2-5, reads EPEVTQTPSHQVTQMGQEVILRCVPISNHLYFYWYRQILGQKVEFLVSFYNNEISEKSEIFDDQFSVERPDGSNFTLKIRSTKLEDSAMYFCASARDTQETQYFGPGTRLLVL.